This T cell receptor (beta chain) was sequenced for a study of Ad26.COV2.S vaccination and SARS-CoV-2 variants. From germline, CDR1 is MDHEN and CDR2 SYDVKM. With 6 bases removed from V and 13 bases from J, the gap between germline ends came to 16 bases. This CDR3 contains 12 residues. Treatment noted: 15 to 20 received Ad26.COV2.S at low or high dose, single or two shots; several received placebo; per-sample allocation not given. Specimen acquisition occurred on day 63 following the initial vaccine or placebo injection. Sequencing used immunoSEQ multiplex PCR; TCRdb keeps in-frame clones, though not all of them. The table lists 450,000 to 550,000 clones, 89% of them singletons.

The source was peripheral blood, collected in a trial of Ad26.COV2.S vaccine versus placebo. This rearrangement joins TRBV28 to TRBJ2-1; perhaps D is TRBD1 or TRBD2 (5 bases each). The TCR sequence derives from a person aged 18-65 years who received the Ad26.COV2.S COVID-19 vaccine or a placebo. CDR3 DNA: TGTGCCAGCAGACTTCACGGGACCATCCAGTTCTTC. Its protein is CASRLHGTIQFF.